This entry is about one T cell receptor (beta chain). The antigen remains undetermined. The sample is drawn from a study of OX40 agonist ivuxolimab in advanced cancers. Study-level background: Therapy given before enrollment (anti-PD-1, anti-PD-L1 or anti-CTLA-4) was allowed, and around 40% had some. Study findings and constraints: The authors did not determine the antigen specificity of the expanded peripheral T cells.

The protocol was immunoSEQ multiplex PCR, while the TCRdb copy is restricted to in-frame clones and leaves out a portion. The sample holds roughly 54,000 clones, approximately 85% seen once. This clonotype originated in an adult with an advanced solid tumor such as melanoma, head and neck, liver or kidney cancer. The sample here was CD4+ or CD8+ T cells sorted from blood, taken in a trial of the OX40 agonist ivuxolimab.

The DNA of the CDR3 is TGTGCCAGCAGTTTAAGCCTGAACACTGAAGCTTTCTTT. It translates to CASSLSLNTEAFF. The genes are TRBV28 and TRBJ1-1; D gene ambiguous. Germline lookup yields CDR1 MDHEN and CDR2 SYDVKM. Trimming cost V 2 bases and J 0 bases, with 4 bases left between them. The CDR3 has 13 residues.